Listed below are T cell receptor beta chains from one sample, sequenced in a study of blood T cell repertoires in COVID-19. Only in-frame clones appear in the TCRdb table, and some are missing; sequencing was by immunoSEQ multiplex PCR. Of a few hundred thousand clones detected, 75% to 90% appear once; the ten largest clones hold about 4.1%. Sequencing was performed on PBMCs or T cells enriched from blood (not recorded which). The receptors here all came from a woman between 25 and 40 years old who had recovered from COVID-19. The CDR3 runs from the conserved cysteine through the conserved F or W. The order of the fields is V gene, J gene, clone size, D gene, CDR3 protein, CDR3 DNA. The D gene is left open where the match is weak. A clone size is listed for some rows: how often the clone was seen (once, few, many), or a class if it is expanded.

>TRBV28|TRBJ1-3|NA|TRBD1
CASSSVSGQGGNTIYF
TGTGCCAGCAGTTCCGTCTCGGGACAGGGAGGAAACACCATATATTTT
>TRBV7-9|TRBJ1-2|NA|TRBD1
CASSGTGVYGYTF
TGTGCCAGCAGCGGGACAGGGGTCTATGGCTACACCTTC
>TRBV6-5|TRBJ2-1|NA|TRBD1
CASSQGLDRSQFF
TGTGCCAGCAGCCAAGGGTTGGACAGGTCGCAGTTCTTC
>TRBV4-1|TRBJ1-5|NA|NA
CASSQGALSPNQPQHF
TGCGCCAGCAGCCAAGGAGCGCTGAGCCCCAATCAGCCCCAGCATTTT
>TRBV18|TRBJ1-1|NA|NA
CASSPLITEAFF
TGTGCCAGCTCACCACTTATCACTGAAGCTTTCTTT
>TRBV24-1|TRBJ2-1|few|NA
CATSEAGETIYNEQFF
TGTGCCACCAGTGAGGCAGGAGAGACTATTTACAATGAGCAGTTCTTC
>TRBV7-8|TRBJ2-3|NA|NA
CASSLLAEGPDTQYF
TGTGCCAGCAGCCTACTTGCTGAGGGTCCAGATACGCAGTATTTT
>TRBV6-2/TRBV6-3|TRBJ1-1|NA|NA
CASSQGLDRNEAFF
TGTGCCAGCAGTCAAGGCCTAGACAGAAATGAAGCTTTCTTT
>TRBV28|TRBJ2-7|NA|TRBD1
CASRPGQGYEQYF
TGTGCCAGCCGCCCGGGACAGGGTTACGAGCAGTACTTC
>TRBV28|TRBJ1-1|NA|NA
CASSLTGKPAFF
TGTGCCAGCAGTTTAACAGGGAAACCGGCTTTCTTT
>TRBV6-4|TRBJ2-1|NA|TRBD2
CASSEATSGDYNEQFF
TGTGCCAGCAGTGAGGCCACTAGCGGGGACTACAATGAGCAGTTCTTC
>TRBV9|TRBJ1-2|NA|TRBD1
CASSLGGYGNYGYTF
TGTGCCAGCAGCTTAGGGGGCTATGGGAACTATGGCTACACCTTC
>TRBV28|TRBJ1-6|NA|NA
CASSSPRPGNNSPLHF
TGTGCCAGCAGTTCCCCCCGGCCGGGAAACAATTCACCCCTCCACTTT
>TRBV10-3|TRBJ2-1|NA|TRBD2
CAITASGFRIEQFF
TGTGCCATCACGGCTAGCGGGTTCCGTATAGAGCAGTTCTTC
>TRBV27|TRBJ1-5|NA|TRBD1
CASSLGPGRGHNNQPQHF
TGTGCCAGCAGTTTAGGGCCGGGCAGGGGGCATAACAATCAGCCCCAGCATTTT
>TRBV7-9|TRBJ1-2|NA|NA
CASPWGNYGYTF
TGTGCCAGCCCATGGGGCAACTATGGCTACACCTTC
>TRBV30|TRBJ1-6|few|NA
CAWSVGGGRSYNSPLHF
TGTGCCTGGAGTGTGGGAGGCGGTCGATCCTATAATTCACCCCTCCACTTT
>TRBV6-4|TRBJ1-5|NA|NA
CASSDPRAQPQHF
TGTGCCAGCAGTGACCCACGAGCTCAGCCCCAGCATTTT
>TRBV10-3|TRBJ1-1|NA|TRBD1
CAITGTGATEAFF
TGTGCCATCACCGGGACAGGGGCCACTGAAGCTTTCTTT
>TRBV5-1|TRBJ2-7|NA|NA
CASSLFHRYSYEQYF
TGCGCCAGCAGCTTATTTCACAGGTACTCGTACGAGCAGTACTTC
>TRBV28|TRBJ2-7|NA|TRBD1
CASSFGQGGEQYF
TGTGCCAGCAGTTTTGGACAGGGGGGCGAGCAGTACTTC
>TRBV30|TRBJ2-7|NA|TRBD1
CAWSTPGQSGYEQYF
TGTGCCTGGAGTACACCGGGACAGTCAGGCTACGAGCAGTACTTC
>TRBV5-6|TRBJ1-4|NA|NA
CASSFGGKGEKLFF
TGTGCCAGCAGCTTCGGGGGAAAGGGTGAAAAACTGTTTTTT
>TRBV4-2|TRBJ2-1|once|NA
CASSQEGLGGGGEQFF
TGTGCCAGCAGCCAAGAGGGCCTCGGAGGGGGGGGTGAGCAGTTCTTC
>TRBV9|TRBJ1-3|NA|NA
CASQDSSGNTIYF
TGTGCCAGCCAAGACAGCTCTGGAAACACCATATATTTT
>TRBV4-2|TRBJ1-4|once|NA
CASSQPPPYEKLFF
TGTGCCAGCAGCCAACCCCCTCCGTATGAAAAACTGTTTTTT
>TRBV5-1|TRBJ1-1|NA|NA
CASSTWGEKAFF
TGCGCCAGCAGCACCTGGGGGGAGAAAGCTTTCTTT
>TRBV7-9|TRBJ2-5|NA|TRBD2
CASSFPTGGAQETQYF
TGTGCCAGCAGCTTCCCAACGGGGGGGGCCCAAGAGACCCAGTACTTC
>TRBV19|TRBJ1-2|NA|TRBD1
CASSSDRGRAVSGGYTF
TGTGCCAGTAGTTCGGACAGGGGGCGCGCAGTGAGCGGCGGCTACACCTTC
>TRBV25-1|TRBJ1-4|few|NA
CASSGQDYEKLFF
TGTGCCAGCAGTGGACAGGACTATGAAAAACTGTTTTTT
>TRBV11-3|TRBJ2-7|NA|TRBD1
CASSRDRGLEQYF
TGTGCCAGCAGCCGGGACAGGGGGCTCGAGCAGTACTTC
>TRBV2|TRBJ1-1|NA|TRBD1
CASSVTGVNPNTEAFF
TGTGCCAGCAGTGTAACAGGGGTCAATCCGAACACTGAAGCTTTCTTT
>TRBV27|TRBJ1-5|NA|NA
CASSGDTLSNQPQHF
TGTGCCAGCAGCGGGGACACCCTTAGCAATCAGCCCCAGCATTTT
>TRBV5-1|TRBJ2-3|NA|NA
CASSLRQVPDTQYF
TGCGCCAGCAGCTTGAGACAGGTCCCAGATACGCAGTATTTT
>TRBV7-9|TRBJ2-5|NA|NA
CASSFWATVQETQYF
TGTGCCAGCAGCTTCTGGGCAACCGTCCAAGAGACCCAGTACTTC
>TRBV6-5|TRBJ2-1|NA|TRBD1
CASKTGPALDNEQFF
TGTGCCAGCAAGACAGGGCCTGCCCTCGACAATGAGCAGTTCTTC
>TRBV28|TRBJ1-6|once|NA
CASSFSHRERSPLHF
TGTGCCAGCAGTTTCAGTCACAGGGAGCGTTCACCCCTCCACTTT
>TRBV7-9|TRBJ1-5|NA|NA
CASSLAFSNQPQHF
TGTGCCAGCAGCTTAGCCTTTAGCAATCAGCCCCAGCATTTT